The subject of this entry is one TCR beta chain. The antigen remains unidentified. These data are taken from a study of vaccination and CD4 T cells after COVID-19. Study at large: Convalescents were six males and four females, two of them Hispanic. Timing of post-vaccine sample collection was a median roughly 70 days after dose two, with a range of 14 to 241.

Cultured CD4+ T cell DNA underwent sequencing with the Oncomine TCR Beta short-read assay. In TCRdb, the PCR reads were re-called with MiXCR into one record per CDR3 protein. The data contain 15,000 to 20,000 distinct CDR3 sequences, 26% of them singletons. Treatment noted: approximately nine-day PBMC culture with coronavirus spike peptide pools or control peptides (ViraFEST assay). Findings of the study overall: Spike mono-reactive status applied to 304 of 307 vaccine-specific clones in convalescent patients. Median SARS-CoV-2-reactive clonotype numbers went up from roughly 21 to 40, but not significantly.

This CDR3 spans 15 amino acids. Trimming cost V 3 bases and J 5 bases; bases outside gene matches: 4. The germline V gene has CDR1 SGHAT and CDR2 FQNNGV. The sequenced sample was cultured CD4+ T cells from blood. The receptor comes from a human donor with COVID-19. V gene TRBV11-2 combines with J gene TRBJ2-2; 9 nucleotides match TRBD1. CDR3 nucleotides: TGTGCCAGCAGCTTCCGGGACAGGGTTACCGGGGAGCTGTTTTTT. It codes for CASSFRDRVTGELFF.